The sequence of this TCR beta chain was determined in a study of T cell repertoires in cytomegalovirus infection. Study information: Public TCR beta signatures were indicative of both CMV infection and a matching HLA type. Study-wide results and limits: HLA-C-restricted CMV clonotypes gave the most frequent clonotype in two of eight donors. Summed frequency of public TCR beta families distinguished CMV carriers with the relevant HLA.

This clonotype was seen repeatedly, ten times or more. Its target is unknown. TCRdb re-derived calls from the reads in MiXCR, one entry per CDR3 protein. Among 200,000 to 300,000 distinct CDR3 sequences listed, around 9% were seen once. The CDR3 extends over 17 amino acids. V was shortened by 0 bases and J by 7 bases, with 19 bases between the two germline ends. Germline V gives CDR1 MGHRA, CDR2 YSYEKL. The clonotype was recovered from a human donor in good health (CMV status not recorded). Some clones in this sample may be carry-over from other donors' samples. The specimen was PBMCs. The genes are TRBV4-1 and TRBJ1-5; no clear D. The CDR3 is CASSQETLTHRRQPQHF. The CDR3 nucleotides are TGCGCCAGCAGCCAAGAAACTCTGACCCATCGGCGACAGCCCCAGCATTTT.